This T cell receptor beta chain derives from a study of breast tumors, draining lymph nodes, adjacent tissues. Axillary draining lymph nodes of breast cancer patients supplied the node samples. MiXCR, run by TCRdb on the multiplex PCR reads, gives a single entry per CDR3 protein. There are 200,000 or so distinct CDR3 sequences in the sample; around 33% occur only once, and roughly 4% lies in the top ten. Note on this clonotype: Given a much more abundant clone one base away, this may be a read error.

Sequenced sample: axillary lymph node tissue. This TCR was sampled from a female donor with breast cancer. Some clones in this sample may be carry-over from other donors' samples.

DNA of the CDR3: TGCGGTCTTTATAGAGGATCCGAGCAGTCCTTC. Translating it yields CGLYRGSEQSF. V and J are TRBV20-1 and TRBJ2-7; no reliable D call. Germline CDR1 is DFQATT and CDR2 is SNEGSKA (reference sequence). This CDR3 spans 11 amino acids.